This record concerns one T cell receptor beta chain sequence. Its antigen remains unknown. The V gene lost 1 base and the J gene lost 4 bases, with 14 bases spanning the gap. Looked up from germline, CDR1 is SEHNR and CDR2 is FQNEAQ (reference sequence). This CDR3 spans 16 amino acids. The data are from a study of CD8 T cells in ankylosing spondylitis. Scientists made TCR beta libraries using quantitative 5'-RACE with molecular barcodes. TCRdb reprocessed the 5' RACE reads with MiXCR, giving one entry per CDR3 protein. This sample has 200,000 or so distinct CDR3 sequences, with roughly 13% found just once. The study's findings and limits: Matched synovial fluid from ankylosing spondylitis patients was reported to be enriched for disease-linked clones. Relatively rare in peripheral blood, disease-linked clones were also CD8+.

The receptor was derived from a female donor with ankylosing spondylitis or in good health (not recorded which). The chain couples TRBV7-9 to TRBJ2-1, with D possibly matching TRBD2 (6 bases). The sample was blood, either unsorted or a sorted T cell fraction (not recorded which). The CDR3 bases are TGTGCCAGCAGCTTAGATGGGACTCTGAAATACAATGAGCAGTTCTTC. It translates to CASSLDGTLKYNEQFF.